The 25 T cell receptor beta chains below were found in one sample sequenced in a study of vaccination and CD4 T cells after COVID-19. Cultured CD4+ T cell DNA underwent sequencing with the Oncomine TCR Beta short-read assay. Each CDR3 protein is one row after TCRdb ran MiXCR on the PCR reads. The data show some 21,000 distinct CDR3 sequences, with approximately 52% seen just once and roughly 8.8% held by the top ten. Treatment reported: approximately nine-day PBMC culture with coronavirus spike peptide pools or control peptides (ViraFEST assay). Their cognate antigens are unknown. Specimen: CD4+ T cells from blood, cultured in vitro. These receptor sequences come from a human donor who had recovered from COVID-19.

The chain carries TRBV2 and TRBJ1-6; maybe TRBD1 (5 bases). V was shortened by 8 bases and J by 15 bases, with 20 bases between the two germline ends. In germline, CDR1 is SNHLY, CDR2 FYNNEI. The CDR3 runs 13 residues. Written as DNA, the CDR3 is TGTGCCAGCTCCGCGGCGCCCAGGGTTGTCCTCCACTTT. Translating gives CASSAAPRVVLHF.

This clonotype appeared a few times. The chain carries TRBV10-3 and TRBJ2-5, with TRBD1 as a possible D gene (7 bases). Trimming took off 1 base at V and 1 base at J, with 13 bases between the two ends. The CDR3 is 16 residues long. Germline loops: CDR1 ENHRY, CDR2 SYGVKD. This chain's CDR3 is CAISEWGRDSQETQYF. CDR3 coding DNA: TGTGCCATCAGTGAGTGGGGGCGGGACAGCCAAGAGACCCAGTACTTC.

In its sample, this clonotype was seen a few times. The genes are TRBV19 and TRBJ1-1; D is unclear. Between the trimmed V and J ends, which lost 6 bases and 1 base, there was a span of 12 bases. This CDR3 spans 14 amino acids. Germline values: CDR1 LNHDA, CDR2 SQIVND (reference sequence). The CDR3 sequence: CASRPGPRNTEAFF. The CDR3 nucleotides are TGTGCCAGTAGACCCGGGCCACGGAACACTGAAGCTTTCTTT.

Here the CDR3 DNA reads TGCAGTGCTCCTCCTCTAGCGGGAGGAACCGGGGAGCTGTTTTTT. Translated: CSAPPLAGGTGELFF. The chain recombines TRBV20-1 with TRBJ2-2; TRBD2 agrees at 11 bases. The CDR3 has 15 amino acids. V lost 5 bases, J lost 5 bases, and 7 bases stayed unmatched. CDR1 and CDR2 (germline): DFQATT, SNEGSKA (reference sequence).

The rearrangement links TRBV10-3 to TRBJ2-1; TRBD1 matches at 7 bases. The junction had 17 bases not matched to a gene; V was cut back by 11 bases and J by 7 bases. This CDR3 is built from 15 residues. The V gene's germline CDR1 is ENHRY and CDR2 SYGVKD. The CDR3 nucleotides read TGTGCCTCAAAAGTACAGGGGTCGAACTATAATGAGCAGTTCTTC. Its translation is CASKVQGSNYNEQFF.

The genes are TRBV20-1 and TRBJ2-7; weak D call: TRBD2 (6 bases). V lost 0 bases and J lost 0, with 21 bases in between. Germline CDR1 and CDR2: DFQATT and SNEGSKA (reference sequence). The CDR3 is 18 residues long. CDR3 loop: CSARDWAGSSGSSYEQYF. CDR3 nucleotides: TGCAGTGCTAGAGATTGGGCGGGGAGCAGCGGAAGCTCCTACGAGCAGTACTTC.

The table lists this clonotype with a count of one. The J gene is TRBJ1-1, the V gene TRBV28; D possibly corresponds to TRBD1 (5 bases). Trimming cost V 3 bases and J 4 bases, with 12 bases left between them. The CDR3 totals 14 residues. Germline V gene data show CDR1 as MDHEN and CDR2 as SYDVKM. CDR3 sequence reads: CASSFRGWGTEAFF. CDR3 nucleotides: TGTGCCAGCAGTTTCCGGGGCTGGGGCACTGAAGCTTTCTTT.

CDR3 in DNA: TGTGCCAGCAGCTTAGGAGGACAGTCTGGAAACACCATATATTTT. This translates into CASSLGGQSGNTIYF. This chain connects TRBV11-2 to TRBJ1-3; tentatively, D is TRBD1 (6 bases). V was pared by 1 base and J by 1 base, with 8 bases between. Germline V gene data show CDR1 as SGHAT and CDR2 as FQNNGV. The CDR3 spans 15 residues.

This clonotype was seen only a few times. This chain joins TRBV7-8 and TRBJ1-5; D is possibly TRBD1 (5 bases). The CDR3 has 14 amino acids. Germline assignment: CDR1 SGHVS and CDR2 FQNEAQ. Trimming pared 0 bases from V and 4 bases from J, leaving 7 bases between. CDR3 sequence reads: CASSLAGVNQPQHF. DNA for the CDR3: TGTGCCAGCAGCTTAGCAGGGGTGAATCAGCCCCAGCATTTT.

The chain combines TRBV2 with TRBJ2-1, with 8 bases lining up with TRBD2. The CDR3 runs to 15 residues. V was clipped by 6 bases and J by 8 bases; unmatched bases: 12. The germline V gene has CDR1 SNHLY and CDR2 FYNNEI. Written as DNA, the CDR3 is TGTGCCAGCAGGGCGGCAACGGGGGGGCGCGATGAGCAGTTCTTC. It encodes CASRAATGGRDEQFF.

This chain connects TRBV6-1 to TRBJ1-1; D not resolved. Germline V gene lookup returns CDR1 MNHNS and CDR2 SASEGT. This CDR3 spans 13 amino acids. V lost 7 bases and J 11 bases, leaving 20 bases between the germline ends. The CDR3 protein is CASTPRPFQSAFF. As DNA, the CDR3 is TGTGCCAGCACCCCACGGCCCTTCCAGTCGGCTTTCTTT.

In this sample, this clonotype turned up a few times. The V call is TRBV10-3, the J call TRBJ1-1; D perhaps matches TRBD1 (5 bases). The germline V gene has CDR1 ENHRY and CDR2 SYGVKD. This CDR3 has 15 amino acids. The ends were cut back, 3 bases at V and 4 bases at J, with 15 bases in the middle. In DNA, the CDR3 is TGTGCCATCAGTGAACGGGATCAGGGATCCACTGAAGCTTTCTTT. Translation: CAISERDQGSTEAFF.

The chain carries TRBV7-9 and TRBJ1-5; the match to TRBD1 covers 9 bases. CDR1 SEHNR and CDR2 FQNEAQ come from the germline V gene (reference sequence). Trimming cost V 5 bases and J 1 base; bases outside gene matches: 6. There are 16 residues in the CDR3. The CDR3 nucleotides are TGTGCCAGCAGCATGACAGGGGGTATAAGCAATCAGCCCCAGCATTTT. Amino acid sequence: CASSMTGGISNQPQHF. Full variable domain (missing parts from reference TRBV7-9 and TRBJ1-5): DTGVSQNPRHKITKRGQNVTFRCDPISEHNRLYWYRQTLGQGPEFLTYFQNEAQLEKSRLLSDRFSAERPKGSFSTLEIQRTEQGDSAMYLCASSMTGGISNQPQHFGDGTRLSIL.

The table lists this clonotype with a count of one. The chain recombines TRBV6-1 with TRBJ2-3; 8 bases are shared with TRBD2. CDR3 length: 14 amino acids. CDR1 and CDR2 (germline): MNHNS, SASEGT. The junction had 10 bases not matched to a gene; V was cut back by 10 bases and J by 4 bases. The CDR3 here is CATKPQAGADTQYF. CDR3 in DNA: TGTGCCACTAAACCCCAAGCGGGAGCAGATACGCAGTATTTT.

The V and J genes are TRBV20-1 and TRBJ2-1; D is ambiguous. The CDR3 contains 15 residues. Germline CDR1 reads DFQATT; CDR2 reads SNEGSKA (reference sequence). Trimming cost V 3 bases and J 6 bases, with 18 bases left between them. CDR3 amino acids: CSARATPIWFNEQFF. The CDR3 coding sequence is TGCAGTGCTAGGGCGACTCCCATCTGGTTCAATGAGCAGTTCTTC.

The chain links TRBV25-1 to TRBJ1-1; 8 bases fit TRBD1. The CDR3 length is 16 residues. V lost 8 bases to trimming and J lost 2 bases; unmatched junction nucleotides: 13. Germline loops: CDR1 MGHDK, CDR2 SYGVNS. CDR3 protein: CASSRTGLNFNTEAFF. DNA for the CDR3: TGTGCCAGCTCTCGGACAGGGTTGAATTTTAACACTGAAGCTTTCTTT.

The V call is TRBV18, the J call TRBJ2-3; possible D gene TRBD1, 5 bases. Germline V gives CDR1 KGHSH, CDR2 LQKENI. The CDR3 extends over 13 amino acids. Trimming cost V 3 bases and J 9 bases, with 13 bases left between them. The CDR3 sequence: CASSPPQAHTQYF. The CDR3 nucleotides are TGTGCCAGCTCACCGCCACAGGCACACACGCAGTATTTT.

The chain recombines TRBV5-4 with TRBJ2-1; D gene ambiguous. The CDR3 runs to 14 residues. Germline lookup yields CDR1 SGHNT and CDR2 YYREEE (reference sequence). V was shortened by 3 bases and J by 0 bases, with 7 bases between the two germline ends. The CDR3 bases are TGTGCCAGCAGCTCCCGAAGCTCCTACAATGAGCAGTTCTTC. Its translation is CASSSRSSYNEQFF.

V gene TRBV5-4 combines with J gene TRBJ2-7, with 7 bases fitting TRBD1. There are 13 residues in the CDR3. V gave up 1 base and J gave up 2 bases; unmatched junction bases: 0. Germline CDR1 and CDR2: SGHNT and YYREEE (reference sequence). CDR3 sequence: CASSLQGAYEQYF. In DNA form, the CDR3 reads TGTGCCAGCAGCTTGCAGGGGGCCTACGAGCAGTACTTC.

The chain joins TRBV20-1 to TRBJ2-7, with 7 bases matching TRBD2. V shed 2 bases, J shed 3 bases, and the junction held 16 bases outside the gene matches. This CDR3 comprises 17 residues. Germline loops: CDR1 DFQATT, CDR2 SNEGSKA (reference sequence). CDR3 nucleotides: TGCAGTGCTAGATCTTTTGAGCTCGGGGGGACGCGCTACGAGCAGTACTTC. Protein: CSARSFELGGTRYEQYF.

In this sample, this clonotype turned up once. The chain has TRBV10-3 and TRBJ2-1, with 8 bases aligning to TRBD2. The CDR3 runs to 15 residues. Unmatched junction bases numbered 7, after V lost 3 bases and J lost 6 bases. The germline gives CDR1 ENHRY, CDR2 SYGVKD. The CDR3 region has the DNA TGTGCCATCAGTGACGGGGGGGCCTACGGCAATGAGCAGTTCTTC. Translating gives CAISDGGAYGNEQFF.

This chain uses TRBV20-1 with TRBJ2-7; D may be TRBD1 (6 bases). V was pared by 3 bases and J by 0 bases, with 9 bases between. The CDR3 contains 13 residues. Germline V CDR1 and CDR2: DFQATT, SNEGSKA (reference sequence). The CDR3 bases are TGCAGTGCTAGGAAGACAGGCTCCTACGAGCAGTACTTC. The encoded protein is CSARKTGSYEQYF.

The gene calls are TRBV6-5 and TRBJ1-3; TRBD1 agrees at 8 bases. The CDR3 sequence is 16 residues long. J was trimmed by 1 base and V by 4 bases; bases with no gene match: 6. CDR1 is MNHEY, CDR2 SVGAGI, per germline. The DNA of the CDR3 is TGTGCCAGCAGTTCAGGGGGCCAAGGGTCTGGAAACACCATATATTTT. Protein sequence: CASSSGGQGSGNTIYF.

The chain recombines TRBV20-1 with TRBJ2-3; D not certain. Looked up from germline, CDR1 is DFQATT and CDR2 is SNEGSKA (reference sequence). V was cut by 6 bases and J by 0 bases, with 13 bases left in between. There are 14 residues in the CDR3. The CDR3 DNA is TGCAGTGCGAGGCCCTCTACTAGCACAGATACGCAGTATTTT. It codes for CSARPSTSTDTQYF.

This clonotype was detected a few times. The chain recombines TRBV6-1 with TRBJ1-1; D gene ambiguous. V gave up 7 bases and J gave up 4 bases, with 16 bases separating them. The CDR3 sequence is 14 residues long. The germline V gene has CDR1 MNHNS and CDR2 SASEGT. CDR3: CASTPPARPTEAFF. CDR3 bases: TGTGCCAGCACTCCCCCGGCCAGGCCCACTGAAGCTTTCTTT.